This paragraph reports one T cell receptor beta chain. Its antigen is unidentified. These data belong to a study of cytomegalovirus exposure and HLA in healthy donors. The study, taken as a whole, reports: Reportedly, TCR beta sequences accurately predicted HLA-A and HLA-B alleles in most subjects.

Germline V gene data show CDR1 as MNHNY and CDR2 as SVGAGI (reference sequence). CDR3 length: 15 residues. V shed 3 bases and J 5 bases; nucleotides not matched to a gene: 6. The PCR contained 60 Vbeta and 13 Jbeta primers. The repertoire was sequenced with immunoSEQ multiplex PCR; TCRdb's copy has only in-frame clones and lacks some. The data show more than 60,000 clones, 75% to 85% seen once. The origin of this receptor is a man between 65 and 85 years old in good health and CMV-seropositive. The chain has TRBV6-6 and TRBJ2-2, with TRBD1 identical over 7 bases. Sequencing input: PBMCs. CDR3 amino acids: CASSYLARGTGELFF. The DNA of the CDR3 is TGTGCCAGCAGTTATCTAGCCAGGGGGACCGGGGAGCTGTTTTTT.